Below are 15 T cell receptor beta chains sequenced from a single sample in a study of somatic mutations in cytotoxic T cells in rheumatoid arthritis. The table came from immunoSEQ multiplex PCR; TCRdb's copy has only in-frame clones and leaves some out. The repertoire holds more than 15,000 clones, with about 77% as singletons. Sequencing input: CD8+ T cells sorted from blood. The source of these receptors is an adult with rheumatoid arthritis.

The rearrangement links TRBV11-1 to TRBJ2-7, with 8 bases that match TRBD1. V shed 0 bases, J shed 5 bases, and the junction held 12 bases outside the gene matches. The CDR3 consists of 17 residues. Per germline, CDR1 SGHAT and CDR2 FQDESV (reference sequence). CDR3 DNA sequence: TGTGCCAGCAGCTTAGCGCAAATTGGGACAGGCTACGACGAGCAGTACTTC. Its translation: CASSLAQIGTGYDEQYF.

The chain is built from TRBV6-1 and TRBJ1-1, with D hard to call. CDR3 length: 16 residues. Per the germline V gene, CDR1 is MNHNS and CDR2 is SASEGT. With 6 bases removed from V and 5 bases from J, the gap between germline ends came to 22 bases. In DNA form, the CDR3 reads TGTGCCAGCAGAGAAATGGGTTATAGAACGGAGACTGAAGCTTTCTTT. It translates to CASREMGYRTETEAFF.

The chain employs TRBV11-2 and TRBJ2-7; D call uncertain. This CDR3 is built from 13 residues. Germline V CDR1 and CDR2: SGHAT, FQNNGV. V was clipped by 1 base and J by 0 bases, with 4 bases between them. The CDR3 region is CASSLGDSYEQYF. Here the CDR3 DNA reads TGTGCCAGCAGCTTAGGGGACTCCTACGAGCAGTACTTC.

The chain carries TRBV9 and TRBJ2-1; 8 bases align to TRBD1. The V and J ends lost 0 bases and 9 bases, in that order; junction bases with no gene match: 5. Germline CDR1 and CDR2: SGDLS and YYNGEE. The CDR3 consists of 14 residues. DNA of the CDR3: TGTGCCAGCAGCGTAGAGACAGGGGTAGTTGAGCAGTTCTTC. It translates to CASSVETGVVEQFF.

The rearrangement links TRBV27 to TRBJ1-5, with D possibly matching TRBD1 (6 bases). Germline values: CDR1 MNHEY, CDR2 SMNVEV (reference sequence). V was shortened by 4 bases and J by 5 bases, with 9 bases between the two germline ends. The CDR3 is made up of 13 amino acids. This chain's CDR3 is CASSSQGYQPQHF. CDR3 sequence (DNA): TGTGCCAGCAGTTCACAGGGTTATCAGCCCCAGCATTTT.

The chain's CDR3 is CAIEQGSNGYTF. For the CDR3, the DNA is TGTGCCATCGAACAGGGATCGAATGGCTACACCTTC. This chain links TRBV6-5 with TRBJ1-2, with a weak D call TRBD1 (6 bases). The V gene lost 10 bases and the J gene lost 6 bases, with 15 bases spanning the gap. Looked up from germline, CDR1 is MNHEY and CDR2 is SVGAGI. This CDR3 has 12 amino acids.

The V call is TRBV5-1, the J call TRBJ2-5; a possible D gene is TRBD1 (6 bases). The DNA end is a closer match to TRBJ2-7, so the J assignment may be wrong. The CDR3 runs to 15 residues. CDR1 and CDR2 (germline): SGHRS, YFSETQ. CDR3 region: CASSLGQDSLSEQYF. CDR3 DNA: TGCGCCAGCAGCTTGGGACAGGATAGTTTGTCCGAGCAGTACTTC.

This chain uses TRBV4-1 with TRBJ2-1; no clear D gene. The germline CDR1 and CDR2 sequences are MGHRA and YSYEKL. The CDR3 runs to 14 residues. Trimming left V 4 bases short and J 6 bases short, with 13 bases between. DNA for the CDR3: TGCGCCAGCAGCCCAACTTTGAGCTTCAATGAGCAGTTCTTC. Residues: CASSPTLSFNEQFF.

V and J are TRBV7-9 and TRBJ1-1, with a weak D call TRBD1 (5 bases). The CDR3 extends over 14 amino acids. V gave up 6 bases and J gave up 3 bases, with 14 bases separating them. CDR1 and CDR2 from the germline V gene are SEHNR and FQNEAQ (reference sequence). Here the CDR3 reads CASSYRGGDTEAFF. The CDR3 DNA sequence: TGTGCCAGCAGTTATCGGGGGGGAGACACTGAAGCTTTCTTT.

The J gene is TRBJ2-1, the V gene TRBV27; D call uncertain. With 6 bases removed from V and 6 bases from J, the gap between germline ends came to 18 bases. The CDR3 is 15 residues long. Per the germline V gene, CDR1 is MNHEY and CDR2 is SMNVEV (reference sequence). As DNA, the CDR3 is TGTGCCAGCAGCCGAGCCCCAGGAGATCCCAATGAGCAGTTCTTC. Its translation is CASSRAPGDPNEQFF.

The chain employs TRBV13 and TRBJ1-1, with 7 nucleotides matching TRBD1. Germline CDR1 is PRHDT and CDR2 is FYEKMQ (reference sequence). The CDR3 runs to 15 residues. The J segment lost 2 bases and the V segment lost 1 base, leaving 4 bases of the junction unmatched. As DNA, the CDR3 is TGTGCCAGCAGCTTAGTGGGACAGCTTAACACTGAAGCTTTCTTT. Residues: CASSLVGQLNTEAFF.

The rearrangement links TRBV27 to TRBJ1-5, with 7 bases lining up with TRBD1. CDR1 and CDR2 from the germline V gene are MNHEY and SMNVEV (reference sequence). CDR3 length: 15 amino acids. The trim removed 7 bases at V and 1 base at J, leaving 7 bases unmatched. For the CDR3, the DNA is TGTGCCAGCAAACGGGACAGATTAAGCAATCAGCCCCAGCATTTT. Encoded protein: CASKRDRLSNQPQHF.

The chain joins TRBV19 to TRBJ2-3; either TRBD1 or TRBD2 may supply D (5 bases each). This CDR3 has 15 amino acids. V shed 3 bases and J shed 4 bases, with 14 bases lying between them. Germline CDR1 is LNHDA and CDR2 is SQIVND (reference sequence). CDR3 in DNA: TGTGCCAGTAGTATGGCCGGGACGACCGCAGATACGCAGTATTTT. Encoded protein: CASSMAGTTADTQYF.

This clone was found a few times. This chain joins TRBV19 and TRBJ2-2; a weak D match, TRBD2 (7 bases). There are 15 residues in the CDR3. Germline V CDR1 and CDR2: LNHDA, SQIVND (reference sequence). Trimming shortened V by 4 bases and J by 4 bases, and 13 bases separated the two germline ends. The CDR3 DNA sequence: TGTGCCAGTAGTACACACAGGGAGGGCACCGGGGAGCTGTTTTTT. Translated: CASSTHREGTGELFF.

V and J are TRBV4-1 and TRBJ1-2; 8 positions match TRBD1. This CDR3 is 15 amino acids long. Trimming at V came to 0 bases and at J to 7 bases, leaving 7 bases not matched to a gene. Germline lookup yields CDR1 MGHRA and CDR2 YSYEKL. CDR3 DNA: TGCGCCAGCAGCCAAGATAGAGGACAGGGCCGTGGCTACACCTTC. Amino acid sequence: CASSQDRGQGRGYTF.